A selection of T cell receptor beta chains follows, all from one sample in a study of blood T cell repertoires in COVID-19. TCRdb keeps only in-frame clones here, not all; method: immunoSEQ multiplex PCR. This sample carries 110,000 to 150,000 clones, approximately 88% of them seen once, and the ten largest clones take 1.5% to 2%. The sample was peripheral blood. The receptors here all came from a woman aged 45-65 years with acute or convalescent COVID-19. The CDR3 runs from the conserved cysteine through the conserved F or W. Each record gives: V gene, D gene, J gene, clone size, CDR3 protein, CDR3 DNA. The D gene is left open where the match is weak. Clone size, where shown, is once, few, many, or a class for clones that have expanded.

V gene: TRBV5-4; D gene: NA; J gene: TRBJ1-2; clone size: NA; CDR3 protein: CASSSYTTSRSYTF; CDR3 DNA: TGTGCCAGCAGCTCATACACCACCAGTCGCAGCTACACCTTC
V gene: TRBV28; D gene: TRBD2; J gene: TRBJ2-1; clone size: NA; CDR3 protein: CASSALTSGSNNEQFF; CDR3 DNA: TGTGCCAGCTCAGCTCTGACTAGCGGGAGTAATAATGAGCAGTTCTTC
V gene: TRBV14; D gene: TRBD2; J gene: TRBJ2-7; clone size: NA; CDR3 protein: CASSKSGTSGISYEQYF; CDR3 DNA: TGTGCCAGCAGCAAATCCGGGACTAGCGGGATCTCCTACGAGCAGTACTTC
V gene: TRBV18; D gene: TRBD1; J gene: TRBJ2-7; clone size: NA; CDR3 protein: CASSQGAIEVYEQYF; CDR3 DNA: TGTGCCAGCTCACAGGGGGCGATCGAAGTTTACGAGCAGTACTTC
V gene: TRBV10-3; D gene: NA; J gene: TRBJ2-3; clone size: NA; CDR3 protein: CAISPDNLLTDTQYF; CDR3 DNA: TGTGCCATCAGTCCGGACAATTTGTTGACAGATACGCAGTATTTT
V gene: TRBV7-9; D gene: TRBD2; J gene: TRBJ2-2; clone size: NA; CDR3 protein: CASSLTGLAGGPTGELFF; CDR3 DNA: TGTGCCAGCAGCTTAACGGGGCTAGCGGGGGGCCCCACCGGGGAGCTGTTTTTT
V gene: TRBV19; D gene: NA; J gene: TRBJ1-5; clone size: once; CDR3 protein: CASSIDQVVVSSNQPQHF; CDR3 DNA: TGTGCCAGTAGTATAGATCAGGTGGTGGTTTCCAGTAATCAGCCCCAGCATTTT
V gene: TRBV7-9; D gene: NA; J gene: TRBJ2-2; clone size: NA; CDR3 protein: CASSSHRFRTGELFF; CDR3 DNA: TGTGCCAGCAGTTCCCACAGGTTCCGCACCGGGGAGCTGTTTTTT
V gene: TRBV28; D gene: TRBD1; J gene: TRBJ2-7; clone size: NA; CDR3 protein: CASRTTGGSYEQYF; CDR3 DNA: TGTGCCAGCAGGACGACAGGGGGCTCCTACGAGCAGTACTTC
V gene: TRBV12-5; D gene: NA; J gene: TRBJ2-1; clone size: NA; CDR3 protein: CASAHAGINVYNEQFF; CDR3 DNA: TGTGCTAGTGCCCATGCCGGGATAAACGTCTACAATGAGCAGTTCTTC
V gene: TRBV29-1; D gene: NA; J gene: TRBJ2-6; clone size: NA; CDR3 protein: CSYSSGANVLTF; CDR3 DNA: TGCAGCTACAGCTCTGGGGCCAACGTCCTGACTTTC
V gene: TRBV27; D gene: NA; J gene: TRBJ1-6; clone size: NA; CDR3 protein: CASSLFSGGYSPLHF; CDR3 DNA: TGTGCCAGCAGTTTATTCTCCGGGGGTTATTCACCCCTCCACTTT
V gene: TRBV9; D gene: TRBD1; J gene: TRBJ1-1; clone size: NA; CDR3 protein: CASSLIPNGDRAAFF; CDR3 DNA: TGTGCCAGCAGCCTCATCCCAAATGGGGACAGGGCTGCTTTCTTT
V gene: TRBV3-1/TRBV3-2; D gene: NA; J gene: TRBJ1-3; clone size: NA; CDR3 protein: CASSQGGTGNTIYF; CDR3 DNA: TGTGCCAGCAGCCAAGGCGGGACTGGAAACACCATATATTTT
V gene: TRBV29-1; D gene: NA; J gene: TRBJ1-2; clone size: NA; CDR3 protein: CSVEGGRESGHGYTF; CDR3 DNA: TGCAGCGTTGAGGGAGGGCGGGAATCTGGTCATGGCTACACCTTC
V gene: TRBV5-1; D gene: TRBD1; J gene: TRBJ2-7; clone size: NA; CDR3 protein: CASSQTGESYEQYF; CDR3 DNA: TGCGCCAGCAGCCAGACAGGGGAATCCTACGAGCAGTACTTC
V gene: TRBV27; D gene: NA; J gene: TRBJ2-7; clone size: NA; CDR3 protein: CASSPSLEYEQYF; CDR3 DNA: TGTGCCAGCAGCCCTTCTCTAGAATACGAGCAGTACTTC
V gene: TRBV10-3; D gene: NA; J gene: TRBJ1-3; clone size: NA; CDR3 protein: CAISGTDSGNTIYF; CDR3 DNA: TGTGCCATCAGTGGGACAGACTCTGGAAACACCATATATTTT
V gene: TRBV5-4; D gene: TRBD2; J gene: TRBJ2-1; clone size: NA; CDR3 protein: CASSRTTSGTYNEQFF; CDR3 DNA: TGTGCCAGCAGCCGGACCACTAGCGGGACCTACAATGAGCAGTTCTTC
V gene: TRBV3-1/TRBV3-2; D gene: TRBD1; J gene: TRBJ2-1; clone size: NA; CDR3 protein: CASRGQGAVYNEQFF; CDR3 DNA: TGTGCCAGCAGGGGACAGGGGGCTGTCTACAATGAGCAGTTCTTC
V gene: TRBV24-1; D gene: NA; J gene: TRBJ1-2; clone size: few; CDR3 protein: CATSDSAAEGTFYGYTF; CDR3 DNA: TGTGCCACCAGTGATTCGGCAGCGGAGGGGACTTTCTATGGCTACACCTTC
V gene: TRBV11-2; D gene: NA; J gene: TRBJ1-5; clone size: NA; CDR3 protein: CASSLGGKGGQPQHF; CDR3 DNA: TGTGCCAGCAGCTTAGGGGGGAAAGGGGGTCAGCCCCAGCATTTT
V gene: TRBV6-1; D gene: TRBD2; J gene: TRBJ2-5; clone size: NA; CDR3 protein: CASSESSGGAETQYF; CDR3 DNA: TGTGCCAGCAGTGAATCTAGCGGGGGGGCGGAGACCCAGTACTTC
V gene: TRBV29-1; D gene: NA; J gene: TRBJ2-1; clone size: NA; CDR3 protein: CSVGAAVPDLEQFF; CDR3 DNA: TGCAGCGTTGGGGCAGCCGTTCCTGACCTTGAGCAGTTCTTC
V gene: TRBV19; D gene: TRBD1; J gene: TRBJ1-1; clone size: NA; CDR3 protein: CASSPRTGGPEAFF; CDR3 DNA: TGTGCCAGTAGTCCCCGGACAGGAGGGCCTGAAGCTTTCTTT
V gene: TRBV2; D gene: TRBD1; J gene: TRBJ2-7; clone size: NA; CDR3 protein: CASSGPGTGIGEQYF; CDR3 DNA: TGTGCCAGCAGTGGGCCCGGGACAGGGATCGGCGAGCAGTACTTC
V gene: TRBV18; D gene: TRBD1; J gene: TRBJ1-2; clone size: NA; CDR3 protein: CASSAQQGSSYGYTF; CDR3 DNA: TGTGCCAGCTCAGCTCAACAGGGGTCCTCCTATGGCTACACCTTC
V gene: TRBV12-5; D gene: NA; J gene: TRBJ2-1; clone size: NA; CDR3 protein: CASGLGASIGGYNEQFF; CDR3 DNA: TGTGCTAGTGGTTTGGGTGCCTCAATCGGGGGTTACAATGAGCAGTTCTTC
V gene: TRBV10-3; D gene: NA; J gene: TRBJ2-7; clone size: NA; CDR3 protein: CAIREGPPYEQYF; CDR3 DNA: TGTGCCATCAGAGAGGGGCCTCCCTACGAGCAGTACTTC
V gene: TRBV11-3; D gene: TRBD2; J gene: TRBJ2-7; clone size: NA; CDR3 protein: CASSLGSSGRGEQYF; CDR3 DNA: TGTGCCAGCAGCTTAGGGAGTAGCGGGAGAGGTGAGCAGTACTTC
V gene: TRBV11-3; D gene: TRBD2; J gene: TRBJ2-1; clone size: NA; CDR3 protein: CASSISGTSNEQFF; CDR3 DNA: TGTGCCAGCAGCATCTCCGGGACTAGCAATGAGCAGTTCTTC
V gene: TRBV5-1; D gene: TRBD2; J gene: TRBJ2-5; clone size: once; CDR3 protein: CASSTGLAGETQYF; CDR3 DNA: TGCGCCAGCAGCACCGGACTAGCGGGAGAGACCCAGTACTTC
V gene: TRBV5-8; D gene: NA; J gene: TRBJ2-5; clone size: NA; CDR3 protein: CASSSQGGETQYF; CDR3 DNA: TGTGCCAGCAGCTCACAGGGTGGGGAGACCCAGTACTTC
V gene: TRBV2; D gene: TRBD2; J gene: TRBJ2-1; clone size: NA; CDR3 protein: CASRTGTSGSDEQFF; CDR3 DNA: TGTGCCAGCAGGACCGGGACTAGCGGGAGCGATGAGCAGTTCTTC
V gene: TRBV6-5; D gene: TRBD1; J gene: TRBJ2-7; clone size: few; CDR3 protein: CATSRGQGANEQYF; CDR3 DNA: TGTGCCACCTCCAGGGGACAGGGGGCTAACGAGCAGTACTTC
V gene: TRBV5-8; D gene: NA; J gene: TRBJ2-1; clone size: NA; CDR3 protein: CASSLEPNYNEQFF; CDR3 DNA: TGTGCCAGCAGCTTGGAACCTAACTACAATGAGCAGTTCTTC
V gene: TRBV19; D gene: TRBD2; J gene: TRBJ2-5; clone size: NA; CDR3 protein: CASSPRGSGRFGETQYF; CDR3 DNA: TGTGCCAGTAGTCCCCGGGGTAGCGGGAGGTTCGGGGAGACCCAGTACTTC
V gene: TRBV6-1; D gene: NA; J gene: TRBJ2-7; clone size: NA; CDR3 protein: CASSESLSGPYEQYF; CDR3 DNA: TGTGCCAGCAGTGAATCCCTAAGCGGCCCCTACGAGCAGTACTTC
V gene: TRBV10-3; D gene: TRBD1; J gene: TRBJ2-5; clone size: NA; CDR3 protein: CAISGQGSETQYF; CDR3 DNA: TGTGCCATCTCCGGACAGGGCTCGGAGACCCAGTACTTC
V gene: TRBV5-1; D gene: TRBD2; J gene: TRBJ2-3; clone size: once; CDR3 protein: CASSPSGAGGRDTQYF; CDR3 DNA: TGCGCCAGCAGTCCATCCGGAGCGGGAGGGCGAGATACGCAGTATTTT
V gene: TRBV12-3/TRBV12-4; D gene: NA; J gene: TRBJ2-7; clone size: NA; CDR3 protein: CASRGGASAEQYF; CDR3 DNA: TGTGCCAGCAGGGGGGGGGCTAGCGCCGAGCAGTACTTC
V gene: TRBV1; D gene: NA; J gene: TRBJ1-5; clone size: NA; CDR3 protein: CTSSQDSQGDSNQPQHF; CDR3 DNA: TGCACCAGCAGCCAAGATTCCCAGGGGGATAGCAATCAGCCCCAGCATTTT
V gene: TRBV2; D gene: NA; J gene: TRBJ1-1; clone size: NA; CDR3 protein: CANSAEMNTEAFF; CDR3 DNA: TGTGCCAACTCCGCGGAGATGAACACTGAAGCTTTCTTT
V gene: TRBV15; D gene: NA; J gene: TRBJ2-1; clone size: NA; CDR3 protein: CATSRDRYGNNEQFF; CDR3 DNA: TGTGCCACCAGCAGAGATCGTTATGGCAACAATGAGCAGTTCTTC
V gene: TRBV24-1; D gene: NA; J gene: TRBJ1-5; clone size: NA; CDR3 protein: CATSDPGAGHSNQPQHF; CDR3 DNA: TGTGCCACCAGTGACCCAGGGGCCGGGCATAGCAATCAGCCCCAGCATTTT
V gene: TRBV5-6; D gene: NA; J gene: TRBJ2-7; clone size: NA; CDR3 protein: CASSLGASYEQYF; CDR3 DNA: TGTGCCAGCAGCTTAGGGGCGAGTTACGAGCAGTACTTC
V gene: TRBV27; D gene: NA; J gene: TRBJ2-2; clone size: NA; CDR3 protein: CASSSFITGELFF; CDR3 DNA: TGTGCCAGCAGTTCCTTTATCACCGGGGAGCTGTTTTTT
V gene: TRBV5-1; D gene: TRBD2; J gene: TRBJ2-2; clone size: NA; CDR3 protein: CATARLAGDNTGELFF; CDR3 DNA: TGCGCCACCGCCCGACTAGCGGGAGACAACACCGGGGAGCTGTTTTTT
V gene: TRBV7-9; D gene: TRBD1; J gene: TRBJ1-1; clone size: few; CDR3 protein: CASSRTGLMNTEAFF; CDR3 DNA: TGTGCCAGCAGCCGGACAGGCCTAATGAACACTGAAGCTTTCTTT
V gene: TRBV2; D gene: NA; J gene: TRBJ1-5; clone size: once; CDR3 protein: CASSSDKTMQPQHF; CDR3 DNA: TGTGCCAGCAGTTCGGACAAAACGATGCAGCCCCAGCATTTT
V gene: TRBV29-1; D gene: TRBD1; J gene: TRBJ1-1; clone size: NA; CDR3 protein: CSVPDRGRGSTEAFF; CDR3 DNA: TGCAGCGTTCCGGACAGGGGGCGCGGGAGCACTGAAGCTTTCTTT
V gene: TRBV19; D gene: TRBD1; J gene: TRBJ2-5; clone size: NA; CDR3 protein: CASSRGQGKETQYF; CDR3 DNA: TGTGCCAGTAGTAGGGGACAGGGGAAGGAGACCCAGTACTTC